The clone carrying this T cell receptor beta chain was observed a handful of times. The antigen is not known. The data derive from a study of T cell repertoires in cytomegalovirus infection. TCRdb itself ran the reads through MiXCR, one entry per CDR3 protein. The table lists about 400,000 distinct CDR3 sequences, roughly 36% of them singletons, with approximately 13% in the top ten. CDR1 is SGHVS, CDR2 FQNEAQ, per germline. The CDR3 runs 11 residues. With 3 bases removed from V and 7 bases from J, the gap between germline ends came to 6 bases. Study results and caveats: HLA-C-restricted CMV clonotypes gave the most frequent clonotype in two of eight donors. Identification of carriers of CMV plus the relevant HLA was performed using cumulative public TCR beta family frequency.

The chain couples TRBV7-8 to TRBJ1-1; D is undetermined. Sequenced material: cultured PBMCs, taken from culture after CMV antigen stimulation. The sequence derives from a human donor in good health (CMV status not recorded). Some clones in this sample may be carry-over from other donors' samples. As DNA, the CDR3 is TGTGCCAGCAGCTTGGGCAGTGAAGCTTTCTTT. As protein: CASSLGSEAFF.